These T cell receptor beta chains were read from a single sample in a study of T cell repertoires in cytomegalovirus infection. No antigen has been identified for these receptors. TCRdb reprocessed the reads with MiXCR, giving one entry per CDR3 protein. The sample carries tens of thousands of distinct CDR3 sequences, over 20% recorded once. Source: CD8+ T cells from cultured PBMCs, taken from culture after CMV antigen stimulation. Receptor source: a human donor in good health (CMV status not recorded). Some clones in this sample may be carry-over from other donors' samples. Both conserved end residues are part of each CDR3. A D gene is named only where the DNA matches it firmly. Clone size is given for some rows only: seen once, a few or many times, or a class if the clone is expanded.

CDR3 length | D gene | clone size | J gene | V gene | CDR3 DNA | CDR3 protein
15 | TRBD2 | few | TRBJ2-4 | TRBV7-8 | TGTGCCAGCAGCTTAGGGGGGGGAGGGCGGAACATTCAGTACTTC | CASSLGGGGRNIQYF
15 | - | - | TRBJ2-5 | TRBV7-2 | TGTGCCAGCAGCTTACCCCCGGCAGTTCAAGAGACCCAGTACTTC | CASSLPPAVQETQYF
15 | TRBD2 | - | TRBJ2-1 | TRBV29-1 | TGCAGCGCTGGAGCCCGACTAGCGGGAGAGAACAAGCAGTTCTTC | CSAGARLAGENKQFF
13 | - | - | TRBJ2-5 | TRBV27 | TGTGCCAGCAGTTTATCTGTGACGGAGACCCAGTACTTC | CASSLSVTETQYF
13 | - | few | TRBJ2-3 | TRBV14 | TGTGCCAGCAGCCAAGATTACACAGATACGCAGTATTTT | CASSQDYTDTQYF
15 | - | few | TRBJ1-4 | TRBV7-9 | TGTGCCATCGACGAAAAGGACAGATCAAATGAAAAACTGTTTTTT | CAIDEKDRSNEKLFF
15 | TRBD2 | - | TRBJ2-7 | TRBV7-3 | TGTGCCAGCAGCTTAGGACTAGCGGGAGACTACGAGCAGTACTTC | CASSLGLAGDYEQYF
16 | - | few | TRBJ1-5 | TRBV7-2 | TGTGCCAGCAGCCCTGCCCATTGGAGGGAGGATCAGCCCCAGCATTTT | CASSPAHWREDQPQHF
16 | - | - | TRBJ1-5 | TRBV7-3 | TGTGCCAGCAGCTTAACGGAGCCAGGGGACAATCAGCCCCAGCATTTT | CASSLTEPGDNQPQHF
14 | TRBD2 | few | TRBJ2-7 | TRBV19 | TGTGCCAGTAGTTTCGCGGGGGGCATCAACGAGCAGTACTTC | CASSFAGGINEQYF
12 | - | few | TRBJ2-7 | TRBV5-6 | TGTGCCAGCAGCTTGTACTCCTACGAGCAGTACTTC | CASSLYSYEQYF
14 | - | - | TRBJ2-3 | TRBV24-1 | TGTGCCACCATGCTGGGGGCCAGCACAGATACGCAGTATTTT | CATMLGASTDTQYF
14 | - | - | TRBJ1-1 | TRBV7-2 | TGTGCCAGCAGCTTAGGTCTCGGTACCACTGAAGCTTTCTTT | CASSLGLGTTEAFF
16 | TRBD1 | - | TRBJ1-2 | TRBV28 | TGTGCCAGCAGTTTAGACAGGGATTCGGCTAACTATGGCTACACCTTC | CASSLDRDSANYGYTF
15 | TRBD2 | - | TRBJ2-3 | TRBV4-1 | TGCGCCAGCAGCCGCGGGGGGGAACTCACAGATACGCAGTATTTT | CASSRGGELTDTQYF
13 | - | few | TRBJ2-7 | TRBV7-9 | TGTGCCAGCAGCCTTACGTCATCCTACGAGCAGTACTTC | CASSLTSSYEQYF
15 | TRBD1 | - | TRBJ1-1 | TRBV28 | TGTGCCAGCAGCTACTTCACAGGGGGACCGACTGAAGCTTTCTTT | CASSYFTGGPTEAFF
15 | TRBD2 | - | TRBJ2-5 | TRBV12-3/TRBV12-4 | TGTGCCAGCAGTTTAAGCGGGGGGGCCGGTGAGACCCAGTACTTC | CASSLSGGAGETQYF